This T cell receptor (beta chain) was sequenced during a study of OX40 agonist ivuxolimab in advanced cancers. Study-wide background: All patients had ivuxolimab intravenously every 2 weeks at 0.01 to 10 mg/kg. Of mixed ages from 23 to 79 and averaging roughly 64 years, the group was roughly 83% male. Study-wide findings and caveats: Expanded clones were, on average, more numerous in CD8+ T cells than in CD4+.

Clones were sequenced by immunoSEQ multiplex PCR, and TCRdb holds only the in-frame ones, with some missing. The sample contains approximately 81,000 clones, about 85% of which appear only once. Of note for this clone: Its antigen is not identified.

Samples were taken at baseline and on day 1 of cycles 4 and 7. This CDR3 is 14 amino acids long. V shed 5 bases and J shed 4 bases, with 14 bases lying between them. Germline V gene data show CDR1 as PRHDT and CDR2 as FYEKMQ (reference sequence). V is TRBV13 and J is TRBJ2-5; no clear D gene. The clonotype comes from an adult with an advanced solid tumor such as melanoma, head and neck, liver or kidney cancer. This specimen consisted of CD4+ or CD8+ T cells sorted from blood, obtained in a trial of the OX40 agonist ivuxolimab. This CDR3 is CASSPHRVGETQYF. The CDR3 nucleotides are TGTGCCAGCAGCCCCCATCGGGTAGGAGAGACCCAGTACTTC. Looking up the rest from reference TRBV13 and TRBJ2-5 gives the full variable domain: AAGVIQSPRHLIKEKRETATLKCYPIPRHDTVYWYQQGPGQDPQFLISFYEKMQSDKGSIPDRFSAQQFSDYHSELNMSSLELGDSALYFCASSPHRVGETQYFGPGTRLLVL.